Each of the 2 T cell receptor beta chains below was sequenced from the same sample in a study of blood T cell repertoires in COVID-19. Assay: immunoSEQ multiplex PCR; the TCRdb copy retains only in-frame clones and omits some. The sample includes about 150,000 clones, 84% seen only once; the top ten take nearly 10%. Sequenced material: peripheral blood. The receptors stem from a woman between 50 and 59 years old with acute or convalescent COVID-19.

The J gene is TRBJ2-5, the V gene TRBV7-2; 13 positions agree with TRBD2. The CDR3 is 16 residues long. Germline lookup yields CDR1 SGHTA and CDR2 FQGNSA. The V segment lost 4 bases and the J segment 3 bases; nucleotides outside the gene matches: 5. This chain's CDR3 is CASSSRLAGGKETQYF. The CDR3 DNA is TGTGCCAGCAGCTCCAGACTAGCGGGAGGTAAAGAGACCCAGTACTTC.

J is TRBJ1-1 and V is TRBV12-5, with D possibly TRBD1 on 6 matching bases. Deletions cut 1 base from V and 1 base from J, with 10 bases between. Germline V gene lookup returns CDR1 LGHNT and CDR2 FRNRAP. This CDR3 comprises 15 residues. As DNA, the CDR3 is TGTGCTAGTGGTTTGGCCTTGGGACAGAACACTGAAGCTTTCTTT. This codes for CASGLALGQNTEAFF.